This TCR beta chain was observed in a study of cytomegalovirus exposure and HLA in healthy donors. Overall study findings and caveats: According to a later analysis, most TCR beta chains associated with CMV appeared HLA-restricted. A later analysis linked a missense variant in DCLRE1C to the trimming of TCR beta V and J genes. TCR sequences were mostly rare, though some public TCRs occurred in many donors. Cytomegalovirus status was reportedly diagnosed by the classifier with high specificity and sensitivity.

A multiplex PCR was run with 60 Vbeta primers and 13 Jbeta primers. Sequencing was performed with immunoSEQ multiplex PCR; in TCRdb, only in-frame clones are kept and a portion is missing. This table has about 160,000 clones, 65% to 90% appearing once. CDR1 is SGHVS and CDR2 is FNYEAQ in the germline V gene. This CDR3 is built from 13 residues. Losses at the gene ends were 5 bases for V and 8 bases for J; bases not matched to a gene: 8. A word on this clone: No antigen is known for it.

Sequencing was performed on PBMCs. V and J are TRBV7-6 and TRBJ1-2, with TRBD1 matching over 7 bases. The source is a man in his fifties in good health and CMV-seropositive. CDR3 residues: CASSPSDRRGYTF. The CDR3 DNA reads as TGTGCCAGCAGCCCATCGGACAGGCGCGGCTACACCTTC.